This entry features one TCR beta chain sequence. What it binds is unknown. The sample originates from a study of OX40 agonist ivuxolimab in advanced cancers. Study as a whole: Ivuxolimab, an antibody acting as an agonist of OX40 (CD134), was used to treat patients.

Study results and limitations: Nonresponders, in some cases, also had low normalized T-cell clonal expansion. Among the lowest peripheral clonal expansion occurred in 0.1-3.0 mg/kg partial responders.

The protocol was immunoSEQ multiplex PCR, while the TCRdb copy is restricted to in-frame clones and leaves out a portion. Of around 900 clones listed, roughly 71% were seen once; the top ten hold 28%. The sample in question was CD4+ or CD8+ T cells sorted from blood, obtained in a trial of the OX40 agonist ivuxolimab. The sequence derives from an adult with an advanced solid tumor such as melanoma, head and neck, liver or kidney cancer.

CDR3 DNA sequence: TGTGCCAGCAGTTACTCGGTAGGGGACACTGAAGCTTTCTTT. Translating it yields CASSYSVGDTEAFF. The J gene is TRBJ1-1, the V gene TRBV6-6; perhaps TRBD1 as D (5 bases). Trimming removed 0 bases at V and 3 bases at J, with 8 bases between. This CDR3 comprises 14 residues. CDR1 MNHNY and CDR2 SVGAGI come from the germline V gene (reference sequence).